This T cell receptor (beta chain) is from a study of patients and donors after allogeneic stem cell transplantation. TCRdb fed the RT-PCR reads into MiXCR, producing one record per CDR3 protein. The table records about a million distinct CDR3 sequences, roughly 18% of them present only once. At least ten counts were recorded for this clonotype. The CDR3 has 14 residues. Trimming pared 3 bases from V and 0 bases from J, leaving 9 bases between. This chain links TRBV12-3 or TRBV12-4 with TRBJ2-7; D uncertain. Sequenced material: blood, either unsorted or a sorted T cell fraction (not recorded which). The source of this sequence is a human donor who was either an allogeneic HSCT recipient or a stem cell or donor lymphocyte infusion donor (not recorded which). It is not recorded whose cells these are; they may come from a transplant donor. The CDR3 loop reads CASSLKLSSYEQYF. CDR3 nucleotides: TGTGCCAGCAGTTTGAAACTAAGCTCCTACGAGCAGTACTTC.